These T cell receptor beta chains were read from a single sample in a study of shared clonotypes between healthy human individuals. Assay used: immunoSEQ multiplex PCR; TCRdb lists only in-frame clones, some missing. The table has nearly 1 million clones, about three quarters seen once; the top ten hold roughly 1.5%. Material for sequencing was memory CD4+ T cells sorted from blood. All receptors derive from a man aged 18 to 30 in good health. Each CDR3 is given with its conserved first and last residue. Each record gives: clone size, V gene, J gene, D gene, CDR3 protein, CDR3 DNA. D genes are given only for firm matches. Size tells how often a clone was seen (once, few, many) or the class of an expanded clone, and some rows leave it out.

-	TRBV6-5	TRBJ2-7	-	CASSGTGNSYEQYF	TGTGCCAGCAGTGGTACAGGGAACTCCTACGAGCAGTACTTC
once	TRBV6-6	TRBJ2-5	-	CASAEGASGTQYF	TGTGCCAGCGCGGAGGGCGCCTCGGGAACCCAGTACTTC
-	TRBV25-1	TRBJ2-1	-	CASSDGVSSYNEQFF	TGTGCCAGCAGTGATGGGGTCAGCTCCTACAATGAGCAGTTCTTC
few	TRBV9	TRBJ2-7	TRBD2	CASSPGLASAEQYF	TGTGCCAGCAGCCCAGGACTAGCGTCAGCCGAGCAGTACTTC
-	TRBV5-1	TRBJ2-7	-	CASSKGRDYEQYF	TGCGCCAGCAGCAAGGGACGGGACTACGAGCAGTACTTC
-	TRBV6-6	TRBJ1-3	-	CASSWGGGSGNTIYF	TGTGCCAGCAGTTGGGGCGGGGGCTCTGGAAACACCATATATTTT
-	TRBV5-6	TRBJ2-5	TRBD2	CASSSTGTSGGQETQYF	TGTGCCAGCAGTAGTACCGGGACTAGCGGGGGCCAAGAGACCCAGTACTTC
-	TRBV19	TRBJ2-7	-	CASSIPGLTQQYF	TGTGCCAGTAGTATTCCTGGACTGACACAGCAGTACTTC
-	TRBV18	TRBJ1-3	-	CASSPQSRDSNRRGNTIYF	TGTGCCAGCTCACCACAGTCCCGGGACTCAAACAGAAGAGGAAACACCATATATTTT
-	TRBV11-2	TRBJ2-3	-	CASRDPRDFSTDTQYF	TGTGCCAGCAGGGATCCCCGGGACTTTAGCACAGATACGCAGTATTTT
-	TRBV27	TRBJ2-2	-	CASSLYGSGELFF	TGTGCCAGCAGTTTATACGGATCCGGGGAGCTGTTTTTT
-	TRBV11-2	TRBJ1-1	TRBD1	CASSFRQGVEAFF	TGTGCCAGCAGCTTCAGACAGGGGGTGGAGGCTTTCTTT
-	TRBV18	TRBJ2-2	-	CASSKNTGTGELFF	TGTGCCAGCTCAAAAAATACAGGGACCGGGGAGCTGTTTTTT
many	TRBV5-4	TRBJ1-2	TRBD1	CASSSTGENGYTF	TGTGCCAGCAGCTCGACAGGGGAAAATGGCTACACCTTC
few	TRBV6-5	TRBJ1-1	-	CASSYRQVAFF	TGTGCCAGCAGTTACCGGCAAGTAGCTTTCTTT
-	TRBV28	TRBJ1-5	TRBD1	CASSYTPPGQGAGRQPQHF	TGTGCCAGCAGTTACACCCCCCCGGGACAGGGGGCAGGGAGGCAGCCCCAGCATTTT
-	TRBV2	TRBJ2-1	-	CASSSSSSYNEQFF	TGTGCCAGCAGTTCTTCCAGCTCCTACAATGAGCAGTTCTTC
-	TRBV7-9	TRBJ1-1	-	CASSPRDGNTEAFF	TGTGCCAGCAGCCCCCGGGACGGGAACACTGAAGCTTTCTTT
-	TRBV15	TRBJ1-2	TRBD1	CATSRDKGTESYGYTF	TGTGCCACCAGCAGAGATAAAGGGACAGAGAGCTATGGCTACACCTTC
-	TRBV5-5	TRBJ1-1	-	CASSFDSRNTEAFF	TGTGCCAGCAGCTTTGACTCTCGGAACACTGAAGCTTTCTTT
-	TRBV7-2	TRBJ1-3	-	CASSLSPAGVGNTIYF	TGTGCCAGCAGCTTAAGCCCAGCCGGCGTAGGTAACACCATATATTTT
few	TRBV6-1	TRBJ2-5	TRBD2	CASSGTSQETQYF	TGTGCCAGCTCCGGGACTAGCCAGGAGACCCAGTACTTC
-	TRBV5-1	TRBJ1-4	-	CASSPKRWSVQATNEKLFF	TGCGCCAGCAGCCCTAAAAGGTGGTCCGTTCAGGCGACTAATGAAAAACTGTTTTTT
-	TRBV25-1	TRBJ1-2	TRBD1	CASSLPGQGYGYTF	TGTGCCAGCAGTCTCCCGGGACAGGGCTATGGCTACACCTTC
-	TRBV6-6	TRBJ2-7	-	CASRPGSNTYEQYF	TGTGCCAGCCGCCCCGGGTCGAATACCTACGAGCAGTACTTC
-	TRBV10-1	TRBJ1-6	TRBD1	CAKNQGGPYNSPLHF	TGCGCCAAAAATCAGGGGGGTCCTTATAATTCACCCCTCCACTTT
-	TRBV7-9	TRBJ2-2	-	CASSSQTTRGTGELFF	TGTGCCAGCAGCTCCCAGACTACCCGCGGGACCGGGGAGCTGTTTTTT
-	TRBV11-2	TRBJ1-1	-	CASSSTSGAGSNGAFF	TGTGCCAGCAGCTCAACCTCCGGGGCCGGGTCCAACGGAGCTTTCTTT
-	TRBV10-1	TRBJ1-5	-	CASSGSRGKWSRRQPQHF	TGCGCCAGCAGTGGTTCTCGGGGTAAATGGTCAAGGAGACAGCCCCAGCATTTT
-	TRBV29-1	TRBJ1-2	-	CSVGYPLGVGYTF	TGCAGCGTTGGCTACCCGCTGGGGGTGGGCTACACCTTC
-	TRBV5-1	TRBJ1-2	-	CASSSEGNYGYTF	TGCGCCAGCAGTTCAGAGGGAAACTATGGCTACACCTTC
once	TRBV5-1	TRBJ2-2	TRBD1	CASSAAGTEPGELFF	TGCGCCAGCAGCGCGGCCGGGACAGAGCCCGGGGAGCTGTTTTTT
-	TRBV19	TRBJ2-3	-	CASSIPPRGGDTQYF	TGTGCCAGTAGTATCCCCCCTAGGGGGGGCGATACGCAGTATTTT
-	TRBV6-6	TRBJ1-2	TRBD1	CASSPAGGYGYTF	TGTGCCAGCAGCCCAGCAGGGGGCTATGGCTACACCTTC
-	TRBV7-9	TRBJ2-5	-	CASSLEGLGETQYF	TGTGCCAGCAGCTTAGAGGGTTTAGGAGAGACCCAGTACTTC
-	TRBV27	TRBJ1-2	-	CASSSRKASFYGYTF	TGTGCCAGCAGTTCCCGGAAGGCCTCCTTTTATGGCTACACCTTC
-	TRBV7-2	TRBJ2-7	TRBD2	CASSSSGGAYEQYF	TGTGCCAGCAGCTCTAGCGGGGGCGCCTACGAGCAGTACTTC
-	TRBV11-2	TRBJ1-2	TRBD1	CASTRDRQYGYTF	TGTGCCAGCACCCGGGACAGACAATATGGCTACACCTTC
-	TRBV6-1	TRBJ1-6	TRBD1	CASSERWDRGDSPLHF	TGTGCCAGCAGTGAAAGGTGGGACAGGGGGGATTCACCCCTCCACTTT
few	TRBV10-2	TRBJ1-1	-	CASSESGYQEGF	TGCGCCAGCAGTGAGTCAGGGTACCAGGAGGGATTT
-	TRBV5-1	TRBJ1-1	-	CASSKDGNTEAFF	TGCGCCAGCAGCAAGGACGGGAACACTGAAGCTTTCTTT
-	TRBV4-1	TRBJ1-2	TRBD1	CASSQEAGGVIRGYTF	TGCGCCAGCAGCCAAGAGGCAGGGGGCGTGATAAGGGGCTACACCTTC
-	TRBV25-1	TRBJ1-4	-	CASNRATNEKLFF	TGTGCCAGCAATAGAGCAACTAATGAAAAACTGTTTTTT
few	TRBV5-1	TRBJ1-1	-	CASSLSGMNTEAFF	TGCGCCAGCAGCTTATCAGGCATGAACACTGAAGCTTTCTTT
-	TRBV7-9	TRBJ2-2	-	CASSLGTWGVNTGELFF	TGTGCCAGCAGCCTTGGAACATGGGGGGTCAACACCGGGGAGCTGTTTTTT
-	TRBV19	TRBJ1-1	TRBD1	CASRNRGLRPEAFF	TGTGCCAGTCGAAACAGGGGGCTCAGACCTGAAGCTTTCTTT
-	TRBV30	TRBJ1-4	-	CAWSSAEKLFF	TGTGCCTGGAGTAGCGCCGAAAAACTGTTTTTT
-	TRBV5-1	TRBJ2-1	TRBD2	CASSPGTSKGNEQFF	TGCGCCAGCAGCCCAGGGACTAGCAAGGGCAATGAGCAGTTCTTC
-	TRBV19	TRBJ1-1	-	CASSSRGGNTEAFF	TGTGCCAGTAGTTCCCGGGGAGGGAACACTGAAGCTTTCTTT
-	TRBV27	TRBJ1-4	-	CASSTGVTNEKLFF	TGTGCCAGCAGTACCGGGGTAACTAATGAAAAACTGTTTTTT
-	TRBV5-6	TRBJ1-1	-	CASSNSGGSTEAFF	TGTGCCAGCAGCAATTCCGGAGGGAGCACTGAAGCTTTCTTT
-	TRBV4-1	TRBJ1-1	-	CASSQTPLRGWNTEAFF	TGCGCCAGCAGCCAGACACCGCTCAGGGGATGGAACACTGAAGCTTTCTTT
-	TRBV5-4	TRBJ1-1	-	CASSPGTSYTEAFF	TGTGCCAGCAGCCCCGGTACATCGTACACTGAAGCTTTCTTT
few	TRBV10-1	TRBJ1-1	-	CASSEAVMNTEAFF	TGCGCCAGCAGTGAGGCAGTTATGAACACTGAAGCTTTCTTT
many	TRBV21-1	TRBJ1-5	-	CASSNTRRGGSQPQHF	TGTGCCAGCAGCAATACCCGCCGCGGGGGAAGTCAGCCCCAGCATTTT